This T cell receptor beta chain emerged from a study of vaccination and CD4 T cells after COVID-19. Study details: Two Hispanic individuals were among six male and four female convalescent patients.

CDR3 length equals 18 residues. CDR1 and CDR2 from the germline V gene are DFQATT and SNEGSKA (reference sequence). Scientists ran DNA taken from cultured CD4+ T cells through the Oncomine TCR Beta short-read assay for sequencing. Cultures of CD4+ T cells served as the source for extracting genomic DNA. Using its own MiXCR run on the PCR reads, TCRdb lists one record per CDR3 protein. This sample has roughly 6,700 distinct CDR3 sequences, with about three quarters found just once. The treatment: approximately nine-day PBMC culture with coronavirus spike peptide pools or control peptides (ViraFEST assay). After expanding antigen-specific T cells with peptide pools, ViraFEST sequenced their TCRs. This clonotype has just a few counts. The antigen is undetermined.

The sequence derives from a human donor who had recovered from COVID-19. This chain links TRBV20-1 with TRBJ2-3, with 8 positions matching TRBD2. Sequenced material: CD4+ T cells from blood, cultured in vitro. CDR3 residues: CSAVPYAVGSGAPDTQYF. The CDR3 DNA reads TGCAGCGCTGTGCCCTATGCGGTGGGTAGCGGGGCTCCAGATACGCAGTATTTT.